The T cell receptor (beta chain) described here comes from a study of cytomegalovirus exposure and HLA in healthy donors. Study-wide background: An earlier analysis found some 100 million unique TCR beta sequences from around 180 million T cells. Broader study findings: Accounts indicate the classifier identified cytomegalovirus status with strong specificity and sensitivity. Later work showed greater clonal expansion in HLA-associated TCR beta chains than in equally common others. Most of the TCR beta V segments (in an earlier analysis) were productive either about 87% or about 30% of the time.

PCR used 60 Vbeta primers and 13 Jbeta primers. Here immunoSEQ multiplex PCR was the method, and the copy in TCRdb shows in-frame clones only, minus some. Of under 200,000 clones listed, 81% were seen once; the top ten hold about 2.1%. Note on this clone: Its antigen is unknown.

This CDR3 has 14 amino acids. Germline loops: CDR1 SGHKS, CDR2 YYEKEE (reference sequence). V was clipped by 1 base and J by 0 bases, with 5 bases between them. The chain recombines TRBV5-5 with TRBJ1-5; D gene unclear. The sequencing sample was made of PBMCs. The sequence came from a woman younger than 30 in good health and CMV-seronegative. In DNA, the CDR3 is TGTGCCAGCAGCTTGCGGTATAGCAATCAGCCCCAGCATTTT. Translating gives CASSLRYSNQPQHF.